The 4 T cell receptor beta chains in this list originate from one sample, sequenced in a study of CD8 T cells in ankylosing spondylitis. One entry per CDR3 protein, called by TCRdb with MiXCR from the 5' RACE reads. The sample contains 250,000 or so distinct CDR3 sequences, 10% to 13% of which appear only once. The source material was blood, either unsorted or a sorted T cell fraction (not recorded which). These receptors were taken from a male donor with ankylosing spondylitis or in good health (not recorded which).

This clonotype was seen at least ten times. V is TRBV29-1 and J is TRBJ2-1; 7 nucleotides match TRBD1. V dropped 3 bases and J dropped 7; count of bases not matched to a gene: 9. From germline, CDR1 is SQVTM and CDR2 ANQGSEA. The CDR3 has 14 residues. The CDR3 loop reads CSVDLRQGRNEQFF. DNA of the CDR3: TGCAGCGTTGACTTGAGACAGGGTCGAAATGAGCAGTTCTTC.

This clonotype was observed many times. This chain connects TRBV20-1 to TRBJ2-1; D assignment may be TRBD1 or TRBD2 (5 bases each). Trimming pared 2 bases from V and 8 bases from J, leaving 13 bases between. Looked up from germline, CDR1 is DFQATT and CDR2 is SNEGSKA (reference sequence). There are 13 residues in the CDR3. CDR3 loop: CSARSGHTDEQFF. CDR3 DNA: TGCAGTGCTAGATCGGGGCACACGGATGAGCAGTTCTTC.

The rearrangement joins TRBV6-1 to TRBJ1-3; D unclear. Germline values: CDR1 MNHNS, CDR2 SASEGT. Trimming took 3 bases from V and 7 from J, leaving 7 bases between them. There are 12 residues in the CDR3. CDR3 DNA sequence: TGTGCCAGCAGTGACCTCGGGAACACCATATATTTT. This translates into CASSDLGNTIYF.

This clonotype has a count of ten or more. V gene TRBV4-2 combines with J gene TRBJ2-3, with a weak D call TRBD1 (6 bases). The CDR3 is 15 residues long. The germline V gene has CDR1 LGHNA and CDR2 YNFKEQ. The V end lost 5 bases, the J end lost 2 bases, and 14 bases lay between the germline ends. The CDR3 DNA is TGTGCCAGCAGCGATGACAGGAAAATCACAGATACGCAGTATTTT. Its translation is CASSDDRKITDTQYF.